Presented here are 6 T cell receptor beta chains from one specimen sequenced in a study of blood T cells in healthy people across ages. Next came a second PCR, run for about 7 to 11 cycles, which used a sample-barcoded 5' primer along with a J-beta primer mix. One entry per CDR3 protein results from TCRdb running MiXCR on the 5' RACE reads. Here the sample spans 1.8 million or so distinct CDR3 sequences, 30% to 40% being singletons. The sample comprised blood. These receptors were collected from a human donor in good health.

Turning to this clonotype: One end of the junction is discordant with germline, which a read error may explain. The genes are TRBV28 and TRBJ1-6; D perhaps matches TRBD1 (5 bases). The CDR3 length is 14 residues. The germline gives CDR1 MDHEN, CDR2 SYDVKM. CDR3 sequence reads: CASHPGQTNSPLHF. Written as DNA, the CDR3 is TGTGCCAGTCACCCGGGGCAGACTAATTCGCCCCTCCACTTT.

The V gene is TRBV20-1, the J gene TRBJ1-2; 8 nucleotides align to TRBD1. CDR3 length: 13 amino acids. The germline gives CDR1 DFQATT, CDR2 SNEGSKA (reference sequence). With V trimmed by 6 bases and J by 2 bases, 5 bases remained unmatched. The CDR3 bases are TGCAGTGCAGGGACAGGTCGAAACTATGGCTACACCTTC. It is translated as CSAGTGRNYGYTF.

This clonotype showed up just a few times. The chain has TRBV20-1 and TRBJ1-5; the D gene is possibly TRBD1 (5 bases). The CDR3 consists of 14 residues. Trimming removed 3 bases from V and 4 bases from J, with 13 bases in between. In germline, CDR1 is DFQATT, CDR2 SNEGSKA (reference sequence). The CDR3 here is CSASRPRGNQPQHF. The CDR3 DNA sequence: TGCAGTGCTAGTCGACCAAGGGGTAATCAGCCCCAGCATTTT.

This clonotype was detected many times. The chain uses TRBV9 and TRBJ2-3; D remains unclear. This CDR3 contains 11 residues. Trimming pared 0 bases from V and 6 bases from J, leaving 2 bases between. The germline V gene encodes CDR1 SGDLS and CDR2 YYNGEE. CDR3 nucleotides: TGTGCCAGCAGCGTAGGTGATACGCAGTATTTT. Translation: CASSVGDTQYF.

The rearrangement uses TRBV15 and TRBJ2-1; D ambiguous. Per germline, CDR1 LNHNV and CDR2 YYDKDF (reference sequence). The V end lost 3 bases, the J end lost 7 bases, and 19 bases lay between the germline ends. This CDR3 has 16 amino acids. CDR3 amino acids: CATSSRAPTFPNEQFF. The CDR3 nucleotides read TGTGCCACCAGCAGTCGCGCACCCACTTTCCCAAATGAGCAGTTCTTC.

This clonotype was seen a handful of times. The rearrangement links TRBV12-5 to TRBJ1-1; no firm D call. This CDR3 has 13 residues. Trimming shortened V by 6 bases and J by 2 bases, and 10 bases separated the two germline ends. The germline CDR1 and CDR2 sequences are LGHNT and FRNRAP. The CDR3 sequence is CASGDNLNTEAFF. DNA of the CDR3: TGTGCTAGTGGAGACAACTTAAACACTGAAGCTTTCTTT.